This T cell receptor (beta chain) was retrieved from a study of blood T cell repertoires in COVID-19. At the level of the study: Researchers got acute and convalescent COVID-19 samples from the United States, Italy and Spain. T cells, B-cell-depleted T cells, or PBMCs supplied cDNA or gDNA.

Sequenced by immunoSEQ multiplex PCR; TCRdb stores in-frame clones only, minus some. The table includes over 100,000 clones, roughly nine tenths detected once. With regard to this clone: The junction departs from the called germline gene at one end, perhaps through a read error.

The Seattle site enrolled patients during active infection and followed them longitudinally. This CDR3 is 13 amino acids long. The germline V gene encodes CDR1 SSHAT and CDR2 FNYEAQ (reference sequence). The clonotype originates from a woman aged 65 to 85 with COVID-19, enrolled during active disease. Sequencing used peripheral blood. The chain is built from TRBV7-7 and TRBJ2-3; 10 nucleotides match TRBD2. The chain's CDR3 is CASSPGLATRSYF. CDR3 sequence (DNA): TGTGCTAGCAGCCCGGGACTAGCGACCCGTTCGTATTTT.